A single T cell receptor (beta chain) is shown here with its context. The clone's antigen remains unknown. The sample holds no much larger clone one base away, and base qualities are not on file. This sample is drawn from a study of cytomegalovirus exposure and HLA in healthy donors (dated by TCRdb to 2015 to 2018). General notes on the study: An earlier analysis of fewer than 750 of the donors reported under 300 Gb of sequence data and roughly 120 million unique TCR beta sequences obtained from 150 million to 200 million T cells. An early release covering roughly 600 HLA-typed donors comprised approximately 290 gigabases of sequencing data and tens of millions of unique TCR sequences. Of the 300 to 500 genotyped donors, less than 85% were placed in the genetic ancestry cluster associated with self-reported Caucasian donors. The study aimed to test whether signatures of past pathogen exposure could be identified by cataloging public T cell receptors. The study used immunosequencing to profile the T cell repertoires of 666 subjects and linked those repertoires to cytomegalovirus serostatus. Along with the roughly 710-subject first cohort, a separate validation cohort of around 110 different subjects was used. To predict cytomegalovirus infection status, the study combined high-throughput TCR immunosequencing, statistical association of individual TCRs with disease status, and machine learning. In a later analysis, previously published TCR beta repertoires from 500 to 750 donors were re-analyzed and high-resolution HLA genotyping was added so that TCR occurrence patterns could be studied. In the later analysis, no new phenotypic data were used to find candidate immune exposures; instead, reliance was placed on TCR beta sequences and their occurrence across donors. To decide whether each TCR beta V gene segment behaved as functional or pseudogenic, an earlier analysis of some 600 of the donors relied on high-throughput TCR beta sequencing. Alongside the repertoire data, information on donor age, sex, ethnicity and CMV serostatus was compiled. In a later genetic analysis, genome-wide SNP genotypes for about three fifths of the roughly 670 donors were used, and that subset was treated as a discovery cohort. All discovery cohort repertoires had been generated using a single sequencing platform. Class I and class II HLA loci were covered by the typing at four-digit resolution. Typing coverage varied by locus: 629-630 donors for A, B, C, DRB1 and DQB1; approximately 500 for DQA1; 600 to 610 for DPA1; approximately 450 for DPB1. Because of strong linkage in the cohort, 4 to 6 DR-DQ haplotypes were treated as single units for association and clustering. On average, about 240,000 unique TCR beta nucleotide sequences were sequenced per donor among about 400 genotyped donors of the cohort, with 15% to 20% of those sequences being non-productive. Broader findings and caveats from the paper: In a later genetic analysis, a missense DCLRE1C variant was associated with V-gene and J-gene trimming of TCR beta chains, and the association was replicated in an independent cohort. A cluster of highly shared sequence variants was judged likely to represent a technical artifact of the sequencing pipeline. Because HLA typing was unavailable for some donors at each locus, only the typed subset was used in association tests. Assigning TCR associations to individual alleles was difficult when HLA alleles, especially DR and DQ, strongly co-occurred. Compared with the approximately 710-donor mean, donors in an Asian-associated ancestry cluster had fewer N-insertions in productive TCRs, according to a later genetic analysis. A few of the identified cytomegalovirus-associated TCR beta chains were confirmed in vitro to be specific for cytomegalovirus antigens. Correlated functional status among segregating V segments might be attributable to linkage disequilibrium, but an unknown experimental factor could not be ruled out. In both the original and validation cohorts, the classifier was reported to diagnose cytomegalovirus status with high specificity and sensitivity. Most CMV-associated TCR beta chains appeared to be HLA-restricted in a later analysis, and the HLA associations seemed to be driven largely by CMV exposure. Broadly in line with IMGT annotations, most TCR beta V segments showed up in productive rearrangements about 90% or about 30% of the time in an earlier analysis of 450 to 750 of the donors. Some IMGT-functional V segments, including TRBV6-2 and TRBV6-3, could not be distinguished by the 87-base-pair reads and were therefore excluded. For the cohort, immune exposure information was limited to CMV serostatus. According to a later analysis, parvovirus B19, influenza, CMV and Epstein-Barr virus appeared linked to several top co-occurrence clusters. In a later analysis, the rate of TCR association differed among HLA loci, with DRB1 alleles having the most associated TCRs and HLA-C alleles having the fewest. The authors suggested that the approach could potentially be generalized to other disease states and immunological phenotypes. Most TCR sequences were observed very rarely across donors, whereas some public TCRs were present in many individuals. In a later analysis, HLA-associated TCR beta chains showed more clonal expansion and lower generation probabilities than non-associated chains that were equally common. A further reported finding was that TCR beta sequences accurately predicted the HLA-A and HLA-B alleles for most subjects in the first cohort. A total of around 150 TCR beta chains were listed by the study as associated with cytomegalovirus. Presence/absence analyses assumed roughly uniform sequencing depth across donors, an assumption that may not hold. In this cohort, only TCR beta chains were sequenced, and detectable features were limited by the absence of alpha or paired-chain data. Specific HLA alleles were associated with 15,000 to 20,000 TCR beta sequences at a false discovery rate of 0.05 in a later analysis. Because counts were too low, some 17 rarely observed V segments, including chromosome 9 orphons, were left out of the earlier analysis of over 550 of the donors.

Library prep was done by the immunoSEQ multiplex PCR assay. For the multiplex PCR, a mixture combining 60 forward primers for TCR Vbeta segments and 13 reverse primers for TCR Jbeta segments was used. The CDR3 region of rearranged TCR beta genes was amplified from genomic DNA by a multiplex PCR assay. On the Illumina HiSeq System, the amplified TCR beta libraries were sequenced as 87-base-pair reads. As for the original processing: A later analysis counted tens of millions of unique TCR beta chains across the 666 repertoires, and approximately 11 million of these chains were shared by at least two donors. To remove PCR and sequencing errors, raw reads were error-corrected and collapsed into unique sequences using a nearest-neighbor algorithm that merged closely related sequences. To assign V, D and J gene segments, CDR3 sequences were aligned to IMGT reference sequences. For a sequence to be retained, a match of at least six nucleotides was required to both a V gene segment and a J gene segment. A rearrangement counted as productive if the CDR3 had no stop codons and remained in frame with V and J, and every other rearrangement counted as non-productive. CDR3 was defined by IMGT convention, running from the second conserved V-encoded cysteine to the conserved J-encoded phenylalanine. In an earlier analysis of approximately 500 of the donors, sequences lacking an unambiguous match to a single V gene segment were excluded. In an earlier analysis of 587 of the donors, V segments were called functional above 56.7% productive rearrangements and were called segregating when the between-donor standard deviation exceeded 5%. A statistical classification framework was built to diagnose cytomegalovirus status from the catalog of TCR beta chain sequences. In a later analysis, TCR nucleotide sequences were compared against IMGT/GENE-DB human TR gene sequences so that V and J genes could be assigned. Using the TCRdist pipeline, a later analysis assigned CDR3 sequences along with most-parsimonious VDJ recombination scenarios. In a later analysis, each TCR beta chain was defined by its CDR3 amino acid sequence together with its V-gene family, and reads without a unique V-gene family were excluded. To address suspected cross-contamination and a sequencing artifact, a later analysis removed roughly 580 highly shared, low-generation-probability nucleotide sequences. In a later analysis, a clonal expansion index for each public chain was calculated from normalized within-repertoire ranks of inferred template counts. In a later analysis, generation probabilities were computed with a VDJ recombination model fitted to out-of-frame rearrangements, and the resulting probabilities were checked against IGoR. In a later analysis, TCR-TCR, TCR-HLA and TCR-CMV co-occurrence was scored with hypergeometric tests, and a repertoire-size bias correction was applied to TCR pairs. False discovery rates were estimated in a later analysis by permuting HLA or CMV assignments 20 times. In a later analysis, co-occurring TCRs were grouped using DBSCAN, with TCRdist sequence similarity added in when clustering inside HLA-allele-positive subsets. Repertoires with fewer than 30,000 or more than 120,000 public chains, plus five repertoires with anomalous nucleotide sharing, were excluded from co-occurrence clustering. TCRdb stores this immuneACCESS table with in-frame sequences only. Part of the clones is absent; in the studies checked, under half of the shortfall reflects unresolved V genes, and no reason is known for the rest. V, J and clone size derive from that table, while D and trimming were established from the DNA sequence. The sample contains roughly 130,000 clones, about 79% of them found a single time. Of the sample, 1.5% to 2% falls within the top ten clones.

V drops 3 bases and J drops 2 bases, leaving 3 bases in between. CDR1 and CDR2, looked up from the germline V gene, are SGHTA and FQGNSA. The CDR3, cysteine through phenylalanine, is 12 amino acids long. Of the read, only the CDR3 DNA is kept; its 36 bases are in frame from base 1. In total, roughly 670 healthy bone marrow donors made up the cohort. Cohort members were all nominally healthy when sampled, although unrecorded immune exposures were likely present. The donor was CMV seronegative and was included in the group of about 400 seronegative cohort members. Every donor gave a peripheral blood sample, and the peripheral blood mononuclear cells from that sample were used for TCR beta sequencing. The Qiagen DNeasy Blood Extraction Kit was used to extract genomic DNA from the blood cell samples.

The sequence was collected from a man aged 18 to 29 in good health and CMV-seronegative. The chain is encoded by TRBV7-2 joined to TRBJ2-3; the D gene is unclear. Sequencing was done on a sample of PBMCs. CDR3 protein: CASSFLTDTQYF. The DNA is as follows: TGTGCCAGCAGCTTCCTCACAGATACGCAGTATTTT.